This T cell receptor beta chain was captured in a study of T cell therapy after organ transplantation. The germline V gene encodes CDR1 SGHNT and CDR2 YYREEE (reference sequence). This CDR3 comprises 14 residues. This clone was picked up a small number of times. The antigen is not known. A junction end diverges from the germline sequence, so it may reflect a read error. Clones were read by immunoSEQ multiplex PCR, and TCRdb kept only the in-frame ones, dropping some. The table includes about 6,000 clones, just under 75% detected once. As for time point: 4-8 weeks after completion of therapy. The clonotype originates from a human patient who had received a solid organ transplant and had CMV disease. Some T cells may be the graft donor's. The material was CD8+ T cells from blood, obtained after autologous CMV-specific T cell therapy. This chain connects TRBV5-4 to TRBJ2-7; TRBD2 matches 7 bases. In nucleotides, the CDR3 is TGCGCCAGCAGCCATGGGGAGGGGAACTACGAGCAGTACTTC. Residues: CASSHGEGNYEQYF. Complete variable domain (other parts from reference TRBV5-4 and TRBJ2-7): ETGVTQSPTHLIKTRGQQVTLRCSSQSGHNTVSWYQQALGQGPQFIFQYYREEENGRGNFPPRFSGLQFPNYSSELNVNALELDDSALYLCASSHGEGNYEQYFGPGTRLTVT.